This T cell receptor (beta chain) came from a study of molecular identifiers for immune sequencing clone quantification. In germline, CDR1 is MNHNS, CDR2 SASEGT. There are 16 residues in the CDR3. V dropped 6 bases and J dropped 4; count of bases not matched to a gene: 15. This clonotype has a count of ten or more. TCRdb recomputed calls from the PCR reads with MiXCR, one row per CDR3 protein. This table has approximately 670,000 distinct CDR3 sequences, just under 20% appearing once. The rearrangement links TRBV6-1 to TRBJ2-7, with 7 bases that match TRBD1. This sequence was found in a human donor in good health. Some libraries in this study had Jurkat cell RNA spiked in. Specimen: naive CD8+ T cells from blood, with Jurkat cell RNA spiked in. Subset indicated: FACS-sorted CD8+CD4-CCR7+CD45RA+ naive T cells. In DNA, the CDR3 is TGTGCCAGCAGATATATTTGGGACAGCGGTATTTACGAGCAGTACTTC. Its translation: CASRYIWDSGIYEQYF.